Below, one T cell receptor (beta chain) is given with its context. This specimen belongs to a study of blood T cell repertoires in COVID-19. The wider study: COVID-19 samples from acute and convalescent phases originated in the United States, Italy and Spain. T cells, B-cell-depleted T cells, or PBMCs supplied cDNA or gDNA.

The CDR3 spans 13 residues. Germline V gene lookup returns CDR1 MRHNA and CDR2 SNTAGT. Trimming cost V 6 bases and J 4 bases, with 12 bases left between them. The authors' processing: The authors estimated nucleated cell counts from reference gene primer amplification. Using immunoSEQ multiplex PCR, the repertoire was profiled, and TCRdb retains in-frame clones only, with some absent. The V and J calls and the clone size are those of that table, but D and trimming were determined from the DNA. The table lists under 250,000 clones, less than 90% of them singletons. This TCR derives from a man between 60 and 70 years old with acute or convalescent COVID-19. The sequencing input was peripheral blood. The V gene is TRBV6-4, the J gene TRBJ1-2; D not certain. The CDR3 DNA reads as TGTGCCAGCAGCGCTGCGGAGGGCTATGGCTACACCTTC. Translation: CASSAAEGYGYTF.